This entry lists 15 T cell receptor beta chains sequenced from one sample in a study of OX40 agonist ivuxolimab in advanced cancers. Profiling relied on immunoSEQ multiplex PCR, and the TCRdb table lists in-frame clones only, not all of them. The sample yields about 40,000 clones, around 93% seen once. Specimen: CD4+ or CD8+ T cells sorted from blood, collected in a trial of the OX40 agonist ivuxolimab. The source is an adult with an advanced solid tumor such as melanoma, head and neck, liver or kidney cancer.

The chain has TRBV6-9 and TRBJ1-2, with D perhaps matching TRBD1 (5 bases). The V and J ends lost 5 bases and 2 bases respectively, with 9 bases between them. The CDR3 consists of 13 residues. Germline V gene data show CDR1 as MNHGY and CDR2 as SVAAGI. CDR3 in amino acids: CASSPTANYGYTF. The DNA of the CDR3 is TGTGCCAGCAGTCCGACAGCCAACTATGGCTACACCTTC.

The sample holds one count of this clone. The V call is TRBV2, the J call TRBJ2-6; D gene uncertain. Germline V gene sequence: CDR1 SNHLY, CDR2 FYNNEI. Trimming cost V 6 bases and J 2 bases, with 14 bases left between them. This CDR3 spans 16 amino acids. The CDR3 loop is CASRPTAEAGANVLTF. Here the CDR3 DNA reads TGTGCCAGCAGACCCACGGCCGAAGCTGGGGCCAACGTCCTGACTTTC.

The V gene is TRBV2, the J gene TRBJ1-2; 12 bases align to TRBD1. CDR1 is SNHLY and CDR2 is FYNNEI in the germline V gene. Trimming cost V 3 bases and J 4 bases; bases outside gene matches: 12. There are 18 residues in the CDR3. The CDR3 bases are TGTGCCAGCAGTGAGCTAGAGGGACAGGGGGCAGGGGGCTATGGCTACACCTTC. Translated, it gives CASSELEGQGAGGYGYTF.

The CDR3 loop reads CASSLYLGTLNNEQFF. The CDR3 DNA reads TGTGCCAGCAGTCTCTACCTCGGGACGCTAAATAATGAGCAGTTCTTC. The chain couples TRBV28 to TRBJ2-1; D tentatively reads TRBD1 or TRBD2 (5 bases each). The V and J ends lost 5 bases and 7 bases respectively, with 21 bases between them. Germline CDR1 MDHEN, CDR2 SYDVKM. The CDR3 consists of 16 residues.

In regard to this clone: Relative to the germline gene, one junction end is altered; a read error may explain this. The chain combines TRBV6-1 with TRBJ1-2; D is unclear. The CDR3 covers 10 residues. Germline V gene lookup returns CDR1 MNHNS and CDR2 SASEGT. DNA for the CDR3: TGTGCCAGCAGTGAATTAACCCGCTTTTTC. Protein product: CASSELTRFF.

The chain employs TRBV7-9 and TRBJ2-1; unclear D gene. CDR1 and CDR2 from the germline V gene are SEHNR and FQNEAQ (reference sequence). Trimming took 5 bases from V and 3 from J, leaving 11 bases between them. The CDR3 is 14 residues long. This CDR3 is CASSPSVDYNEQFF. The CDR3 DNA follows: TGTGCCAGCAGCCCATCGGTCGACTACAATGAGCAGTTCTTC.

The CDR3 sequence is CASSGSGTSYNEQFF. CDR3 bases: TGTGCCAGTAGTGGTAGCGGGACGTCCTACAATGAGCAGTTCTTC. The chain uses TRBV19 and TRBJ2-1; the match to TRBD2 covers 8 bases. This CDR3 is built from 15 residues. The germline V gene has CDR1 LNHDA and CDR2 SQIVND (reference sequence). V gave up 5 bases and J gave up 1 base; unmatched junction bases: 4. The whole variable domain, remainder taken from reference TRBV19 and TRBJ2-1, is DGGITQSPKYLFRKEGQNVTLSCEQNLNHDAMYWYRQDPGQGLRLIYYSQIVNDFQKGDIAEGYSVSREKKESFPLTVTSAQKNPTAFYLCASSGSGTSYNEQFFGPGTRLTVL.

The V call is TRBV6-5, the J call TRBJ1-1; D is perhaps TRBD1 (6 bases). The CDR3 consists of 15 residues. V was shortened by 5 bases and J by 5 bases, with 18 bases between the two germline ends. From germline, CDR1 is MNHEY and CDR2 SVGAGI. In nucleotides, the CDR3 is TGTGCCAGCAGTCCGAACCCAGGGGTTTGGACTGAAGCTTTCTTT. Encoded protein: CASSPNPGVWTEAFF.

V gene TRBV20-1 combines with J gene TRBJ2-7; D is unclear. Germline loops: CDR1 DFQATT, CDR2 SNEGSKA (reference sequence). V was clipped by 0 bases and J by 4 bases, with 4 bases between them. The CDR3 runs 11 residues. CDR3 sequence (DNA): TGCAGTGCTAGAGACGGGTACGAGCAGTACTTC. Translation gives CSARDGYEQYF.

J is TRBJ2-1 and V is TRBV2; 11 positions match TRBD2. Germline CDR1 and CDR2: SNHLY and FYNNEI. V lost 6 bases and J lost 3; bases outside the gene matches: 4. CDR3 length equals 15 residues. This CDR3 is CASSGTSGSYNEQFF. CDR3 in DNA: TGTGCCAGCAGCGGTACTAGCGGGAGCTACAATGAGCAGTTCTTC.

V and J are TRBV13 and TRBJ2-2; maybe TRBD1 (6 bases). V gave up 5 bases and J gave up 2 bases, with 15 bases separating them. Per germline, CDR1 PRHDT and CDR2 FYEKMQ (reference sequence). This CDR3 is built from 16 residues. The CDR3 sequence is CASSPSDRRNTGELFF. DNA of the CDR3: TGTGCCAGCAGCCCGAGCGACAGGCGTAACACCGGGGAGCTGTTTTTT.

This chain joins TRBV6-5 and TRBJ1-1; D unresolved. The V gene lost 0 bases and the J gene lost 7 bases, with 9 bases spanning the gap. The CDR3 has 13 residues. The germline V gene has CDR1 MNHEY and CDR2 SVGAGI. CDR3 amino acids: CASSYSPRIEAFF. In DNA form, the CDR3 reads TGTGCCAGCAGTTACTCGCCCCGGATTGAAGCTTTCTTT.

The rearrangement links TRBV7-9 to TRBJ2-7, with 10 nucleotides matching TRBD2. Germline CDR1 SEHNR, CDR2 FQNEAQ (reference sequence). The V segment lost 5 bases and the J segment 2 bases; nucleotides outside the gene matches: 15. The CDR3 is 18 amino acids. DNA of the CDR3: TGTGCCAGCAGCCCCGCGCTGGGCGCTAGCGGGGGAACCTACGAGCAGTACGTC. This sequence encodes CASSPALGASGGTYEQYV.

V is TRBV27 and J is TRBJ2-3; TRBD2 matches at 7 bases. The trim removed 3 bases at V and 1 base at J, leaving 4 bases unmatched. The CDR3 sequence is 15 residues long. CDR1 and CDR2 from the germline V gene are MNHEY and SMNVEV (reference sequence). The CDR3 nucleotides read TGTGCCAGCAGTTTTGGCGGGAGCCGCACAGATACGCAGTATTTT. It specifies CASSFGGSRTDTQYF.

The CDR3 loop reads CASSHQGGTDTQYF. The CDR3 nucleotides read TGTGCCAGCAGCCACCAGGGGGGCACAGATACGCAGTATTTT. This chain uses TRBV7-9 with TRBJ2-3; TRBD1 aligns across 7 bases. The CDR3 totals 14 residues. Germline lookup yields CDR1 SEHNR and CDR2 FQNEAQ (reference sequence). J lost 1 base, V lost 5 bases, and 3 bases had no gene match.